These 32 T cell receptor beta chains share one sample of origin, sequenced in a study of blood T cell repertoires in COVID-19. Using immunoSEQ multiplex PCR, the repertoire was profiled, and TCRdb retains in-frame clones only, with some absent. The data show about 140,000 clones, approximately 90% seen once. Sequencing was carried out using peripheral blood. The receptors were sampled from a human donor with COVID-19, enrolled during active disease. The donor label of this sample is uncertain.

The V call is TRBV7-9, the J call TRBJ2-7, with 7 bases lining up with TRBD1. This CDR3 is built from 15 residues. The V gene end was trimmed by 5 bases and the J gene end by 2 bases; junction bases not matched to a gene: 9. Germline lookup yields CDR1 SEHNR and CDR2 FQNEAQ (reference sequence). The CDR3 DNA reads TGTGCCAGCAGCCCTCGGACAGGATCTGCCTACGAGCAGTACTTC. Its protein is CASSPRTGSAYEQYF.

This sequence joins TRBV9 and TRBJ1-3; D remains ambiguous. Trimming shortened V by 0 bases and J by 4 bases, and 11 bases separated the two germline ends. This CDR3 is built from 15 residues. CDR1 and CDR2 (germline): SGDLS, YYNGEE. This CDR3 is CASSVDLARGNTIYF. The CDR3 DNA follows: TGTGCCAGCAGCGTAGATCTAGCTAGGGGAAACACCATATATTTT.

V is TRBV19 and J is TRBJ2-5; TRBD1 matches 7 bases. The V and J ends lost 3 bases and 4 bases, in that order; junction bases with no gene match: 8. The CDR3 runs to 15 residues. The germline CDR1 and CDR2 sequences are LNHDA and SQIVND (reference sequence). The CDR3 nucleotides read TGTGCCAGTAGTATTGGGTTTTCAGGGGGAGAGACCCAGTACTTC. Amino acids: CASSIGFSGGETQYF. Based on the CDR3 plus reference TRBV19 and TRBJ2-5, the full variable domain is DGGITQSPKYLFRKEGQNVTLSCEQNLNHDAMYWYRQDPGQGLRLIYYSQIVNDFQKGDIAEGYSVSREKKESFPLTVTSAQKNPTAFYLCASSIGFSGGETQYFGPGTRLLVL.

The V call is TRBV9, the J call TRBJ1-2; D not certain. From germline, CDR1 is SGDLS and CDR2 YYNGEE. Trimming took 0 bases from V and 9 from J, leaving 9 bases between them. The CDR3 is made up of 12 amino acids. CDR3 coding DNA: TGTGCCAGCAGCGTAGGAGGGTTTAGCTACACCTTC. It codes for CASSVGGFSYTF.

The V call is TRBV6-7, the J call TRBJ1-2; 8 nucleotides align to TRBD1. TRBV6-7 is an open reading frame whose function is uncertain. The CDR3 is 14 amino acids. V was clipped by 5 bases and J by 7 bases; unmatched bases: 9. CDR3 in amino acids: CASSQGASSGGYTF. As DNA, the CDR3 is TGTGCCAGCAGTCAGGGGGCAAGCTCGGGTGGCTACACCTTC.

This clone was counted once. CDR3: CASSEIPTGNTIYF. The CDR3 DNA reads as TGCGCCAGCAGTGAGATCCCTACTGGAAACACCATATATTTT. This sequence joins TRBV10-2 and TRBJ1-3; unclear D gene. V was clipped by 2 bases and J by 2 bases, with 7 bases between them. Germline assignment: CDR1 WSHSY and CDR2 SAAADI. The CDR3 is 14 residues long.

V is TRBV10-2 and J is TRBJ1-1, with D perhaps matching TRBD1 (5 bases). There are 14 residues in the CDR3. With 7 bases removed from V and 4 bases from J, the gap between germline ends came to 16 bases. Germline V CDR1 and CDR2: WSHSY, SAAADI. The DNA for the CDR3 is TGCGCCAGCAAGGAGGGACTCCCTATCACTGAAGCTTTCTTT. It yields the protein CASKEGLPITEAFF.

The chain couples TRBV5-4 to TRBJ2-5; TRBD2 aligns across 11 bases. CDR1 is SGHNT and CDR2 is YYREEE in the germline V gene (reference sequence). The CDR3 is 15 amino acids. Unmatched junction bases numbered 7, after V lost 4 bases and J lost 5 bases. The CDR3 sequence: CASSPTSGDRETQYF. The CDR3 DNA is TGTGCCAGCAGCCCGACTAGCGGGGATCGGGAGACCCAGTACTTC.

This sequence joins TRBV5-1 and TRBJ2-5; TRBD1 matches 8 bases. The V and J ends lost 2 bases and 3 bases, in that order; junction bases with no gene match: 3. CDR3 size: 14 residues. Germline CDR1 and CDR2: SGHRS and YFSETQ. DNA of the CDR3: TGCGCCAGCAGCTTCGGACAGGGAAAAGAGACCCAGTACTTC. This translates into CASSFGQGKETQYF.

This clone has only a few counts. This sequence joins TRBV7-2 and TRBJ2-2; TRBD2 matches 8 bases. Germline CDR1 is SGHTA and CDR2 is FQGNSA. J was trimmed by 7 bases and V by 5 bases; bases with no gene match: 12. The CDR3 loop spans 16 amino acids. CDR3 nucleotides: TGTGCCAGCAGCGCCCCCCTAGCGGGTGTGGGCGGGGAGCTGTTTTTT. Protein: CASSAPLAGVGGELFF.

In its sample, this clone was seen a few times. This rearrangement joins TRBV11-2 to TRBJ1-6, with D unclear. V lost 5 bases and J lost 1, with 9 bases in between. The CDR3 has 15 residues. Germline V gene sequence: CDR1 SGHAT, CDR2 FQNNGV. This CDR3 is CASSRPVSYNSPLHF. The CDR3 region has the DNA TGTGCCAGCAGCCGCCCAGTGTCCTATAATTCACCCCTCCACTTT. Full variable domain (rest looked up from reference TRBV11-2 and TRBJ1-6): EAGVAQSPRYKIIEKRQSVAFWCNPISGHATLYWYQQILGQGPKLLIQFQNNGVVDDSQLPKDRFSAERLKGVDSTLKIQPAKLEDSAVYLCASSRPVSYNSPLHFGNGTRLTVT.

The CDR3 DNA follows: TGTGCCAGCAGTGACAAGAGTAGCGGGAGCTCCTACGAGCAGTACTTC. This encodes CASSDKSSGSSYEQYF. The chain is built from TRBV6-1 and TRBJ2-7, with 9 bases that match TRBD2. V gave up 3 bases and J gave up 0 bases; unmatched junction bases: 6. Germline V gene lookup returns CDR1 MNHNS and CDR2 SASEGT. The CDR3 spans 16 residues.

This sequence joins TRBV5-1 and TRBJ1-6; 9 bases are shared with TRBD1. V was clipped by 0 bases and J by 5 bases; unmatched bases: 0. Germline CDR1 and CDR2: SGHRS and YFSETQ. This CDR3 contains 15 residues. The CDR3 nucleotides read TGCGCCAGCAGCTTGGGACAGGGGGATAATTCACCCCTCCACTTT. Encoded protein: CASSLGQGDNSPLHF.

In DNA, the CDR3 is TGTGCCAGCAGCCCCGGGGGGGGCCTGGCAAGTGGCTACACCTTC. It is translated as CASSPGGGLASGYTF. V is TRBV7-3 and J is TRBJ1-2, with D possibly being TRBD1 (6 bases). CDR3 length equals 15 residues. Germline V lookup: CDR1 SGHTA, CDR2 FQGTGA. V was trimmed by 5 bases and J by 7 bases, leaving 20 bases between them.

J is TRBJ2-1 and V is TRBV2; no reliable D call. Germline V gene sequence: CDR1 SNHLY, CDR2 FYNNEI. Trimming took off 8 bases at V and 3 bases at J, with 8 bases between the two ends. CDR3 length: 12 amino acids. CDR3 bases: TGTGCCAGCTTGGTGAGCTACAATGAGCAGTTCTTC. This codes for CASLVSYNEQFF.

V gene TRBV28 combines with J gene TRBJ2-7, with a weak D call TRBD2 (5 bases). Trimming stripped 7 bases from V and 8 bases from J, with 18 bases between. Germline-derived CDR1 and CDR2 are MDHEN and SYDVKM. CDR3 size: 13 residues. The CDR3 sequence: CASIQGSSSKQYF. The CDR3 bases are TGTGCCAGCATCCAAGGGAGTAGCAGTAAGCAGTACTTC.

V and J are TRBV7-6 and TRBJ1-1; D remains ambiguous. The CDR3 length is 14 residues. V lost 0 bases and J 1 base, leaving 6 bases between the germline ends. Germline-derived CDR1 and CDR2 are SGHVS and FNYEAQ. The CDR3 here is CASSLARTNTEAFF. DNA of the CDR3: TGTGCCAGCAGCTTAGCCAGAACGAACACTGAAGCTTTCTTT.

This clone turned up a few times. The chain couples TRBV5-1 to TRBJ2-1, with D maybe TRBD2 (6 bases). The germline gives CDR1 SGHRS, CDR2 YFSETQ. The V and J ends lost 4 bases and 10 bases respectively, with 18 bases between them. There are 14 residues in the CDR3. CDR3 sequence (DNA): TGCGCCAGCAGCCCGCGTGGGACTGTCAAAGAGCAGTTCTTC. This translates into CASSPRGTVKEQFF.

Here the CDR3 DNA reads TGCGCCAGCAGCCAGGGACAGGGGGCCGGGGAGCTGTTTTTT. This codes for CASSQGQGAGELFF. The gene calls are TRBV5-1 and TRBJ2-2, with 11 bases lining up with TRBD1. Per germline, CDR1 SGHRS and CDR2 YFSETQ. V trimming: 4 bases; J trimming: 6 bases; junction bases outside the gene matches: 2. The CDR3 is 14 residues long. Complete variable domain (other parts from reference TRBV5-1 and TRBJ2-2): KAGVTQTPRYLIKTRGQQVTLSCSPISGHRSVSWYQQTPGQGLQFLFEYFSETQRNKGNFPGRFSGRQFSNSRSEMNVSTLELGDSALYLCASSQGQGAGELFFGEGSRLTVL.

This clone occurred a few times. V is TRBV5-4 and J is TRBJ1-2; D is perhaps TRBD1 (6 bases). Germline CDR1 reads SGHNT; CDR2 reads YYREEE (reference sequence). The ends were cut back, 4 bases at V and 8 bases at J, with 18 bases in the middle. The CDR3 loop spans 14 amino acids. In nucleotides, the CDR3 is TGTGCCAGCAGCCCCACCTCGGACAGTTGGGGCTACACCTTC. Residues: CASSPTSDSWGYTF.

The rearrangement links TRBV20-1 to TRBJ2-5, with D unresolved. CDR1 DFQATT and CDR2 SNEGSKA come from the germline V gene (reference sequence). CDR3 length: 10 residues. The germline V and J ends were trimmed by 5 bases and 1 base, with 2 bases remaining between them. CDR3 nucleotide sequence: TGCAGTGCTCGCCAAGAGACCCAGTACTTC. Its protein product is CSARQETQYF.

The chain has TRBV7-3 and TRBJ2-7; perhaps TRBD2 as D (5 bases). Looked up from germline, CDR1 is SGHTA and CDR2 is FQGTGA. Trimming pared 1 base from V and 2 bases from J, leaving 12 bases between. The CDR3 loop spans 15 amino acids. The CDR3 region has the DNA TGTGCCAGCAGCTTAATGGGAGTCGGGGCCTACGAGCAGTACTTC. This translates into CASSLMGVGAYEQYF.

This chain uses TRBV5-1 with TRBJ2-1, with D tentatively TRBD1 (6 bases). The CDR3 contains 13 residues. V gave up 4 bases and J gave up 7 bases, with 12 bases separating them. The germline CDR1 and CDR2 sequences are SGHRS and YFSETQ. DNA for the CDR3: TGCGCCAGCAGCCGTAGAACAGGGAATGAGCAGTTCTTC. Translation: CASSRRTGNEQFF.

This clone was counted between two and nine times. The chain employs TRBV19 and TRBJ2-1; TRBD1 matches 7 bases. CDR1 is LNHDA, CDR2 SQIVND, per germline (reference sequence). The CDR3 loop spans 15 amino acids. The trim removed 4 bases at V and 2 bases at J, leaving 5 bases unmatched. CDR3 loop: CASSRRQGPYNEQFF. The CDR3 DNA reads as TGTGCCAGTAGTAGGAGACAGGGCCCCTACAATGAGCAGTTCTTC.

This clone has more than one count but fewer than ten. CDR3 nucleotides: TGTGCCAGCACCCCGGTATCCGAGGGCGAAAAACTGTTTTTT. Amino acids: CASTPVSEGEKLFF. The chain employs TRBV7-2 and TRBJ1-4; D ambiguous. In germline, CDR1 is SGHTA, CDR2 FQGNSA. The CDR3 is made up of 14 amino acids. The V gene lost 7 bases and the J gene lost 8 bases, with 17 bases spanning the gap.

This chain joins TRBV5-1 and TRBJ2-5; D is possibly TRBD2 (6 bases). CDR3 length: 15 residues. Germline V gene data show CDR1 as SGHRS and CDR2 as YFSETQ. Trimming took 4 bases from V and 4 from J, leaving 17 bases between them. The CDR3, as DNA: TGCGCCAGCAGCCTGGAACCTGGGGGGAGAGAGACCCAGTACTTC. The encoded protein is CASSLEPGGRETQYF. Full variable domain (remainder filled in from reference TRBV5-1 and TRBJ2-5): KAGVTQTPRYLIKTRGQQVTLSCSPISGHRSVSWYQQTPGQGLQFLFEYFSETQRNKGNFPGRFSGRQFSNSRSEMNVSTLELGDSALYLCASSLEPGGRETQYFGPGTRLLVL.

The chain has TRBV25-1 and TRBJ2-7; no clear D gene. V dropped 8 bases and J dropped 0 bases, with 17 bases sitting between them. Germline CDR1 MGHDK, CDR2 SYGVNS. The CDR3 covers 15 residues. CDR3 loop: CASEPSGPLSYEQYF. In nucleotides, the CDR3 is TGTGCCAGCGAACCTTCAGGCCCCCTCTCCTACGAGCAGTACTTC.

The chain links TRBV30 to TRBJ1-2; maybe TRBD1 (5 bases). Trimming shortened V by 2 bases and J by 8 bases, and 18 bases separated the two germline ends. In germline, CDR1 is GTSNPN, CDR2 SVGIG (reference sequence). The CDR3 is 14 amino acids. The CDR3 region has the DNA TGTGCCTGGAGTAGGGGCAGCTCCGCCGGGGGCTACACCTTC. It is translated as CAWSRGSSAGGYTF.

The genes are TRBV2 and TRBJ1-5, with D uncertain. Germline V lookup: CDR1 SNHLY, CDR2 FYNNEI. The CDR3 totals 14 residues. V was shortened by 6 bases and J by 5 bases, with 14 bases between the two germline ends. CDR3 region: CASSLASADQPQHF. DNA of the CDR3: TGTGCCAGCAGCCTCGCATCGGCGGATCAGCCCCAGCATTTT.

V gene TRBV11-2 combines with J gene TRBJ1-5; 11 bases match TRBD1. CDR1 SGHAT and CDR2 FQNNGV come from the germline V gene. This CDR3 contains 15 residues. The junction had 5 bases not matched to a gene; V was cut back by 5 bases and J by 5 bases. In DNA, the CDR3 is TGTGCCAGCAGCCGGGACAGGGGGGCCCATCAGCCCCAGCATTTT. Translation gives CASSRDRGAHQPQHF.

The gene calls are TRBV11-2 and TRBJ2-7; 7 positions agree with TRBD1. Trimming took 2 bases from V and 0 from J; bases not matched to a gene: 1. CDR1 and CDR2 from the germline V gene are SGHAT and FQNNGV. This CDR3 region has 14 residues. The CDR3 DNA follows: TGTGCCAGCAGCTTATGGGACAGCTCCTACGAGCAGTACTTC. This encodes CASSLWDSSYEQYF.

The chain's CDR3 is CASGLAGGEGQPQHF. CDR3 bases: TGTGCTAGTGGTTTGGCGGGCGGGGAAGGCCAGCCCCAGCATTTT. This chain uses TRBV12-5 with TRBJ1-5; D unresolved. The CDR3 runs to 15 residues. Deletions cut 1 base from V and 7 bases from J, with 14 bases between. Looked up from germline, CDR1 is LGHNT and CDR2 is FRNRAP.